These 22 T cell receptor beta chains originate from one sample sequenced in a study of tumor-infiltrating lymphocytes in primary liver carcinoma. The blood RNA (from unsorted whole blood) was obtained, and germline DNA was also extracted. Production of TCR beta cDNA used 400 to 650 ng total RNA together with a constant-region primer. Libraries covering TCR beta were generated through three nested multiplex PCR rounds (using a slightly modified ARM-PCR). With TRBV1-TRBV30 forward primers and a C-beta reverse primer, the first two PCR rounds were run for approximately 9 cycles each. TCRdb recomputed calls from the multiplex PCR reads with MiXCR, one row per CDR3 protein. The sample shows approximately 330,000 distinct CDR3 sequences, about 61% of them seen only once. The specimen was peripheral blood. The receptors were sampled from a man aged 35-49 years with primary liver carcinoma and hepatitis B virus infection.

Of note for this clonotype: With a much larger clone just one base away, this may be a read error. This chain links TRBV4-2 with TRBJ1-1, with D possibly being TRBD1 (5 bases). The length of the CDR3 is 15 residues. The germline V gene has CDR1 LGHNA and CDR2 YNFKEQ. In DNA, the CDR3 is TGCGCCAGCAACCAGTGGGCCGGGGACGGCACTGAAGCTTTCTTT. The encoded protein is CASNQWAGDGTEAFF.

The chain has TRBV19 and TRBJ2-3; D is uncertain. Trimming took 3 bases from V and 1 from J, leaving 5 bases between them. Germline loops: CDR1 LNHDA, CDR2 SQIVND (reference sequence). CDR3 size: 13 residues. CDR3 coding DNA: TGTGCCAGTAGTATGAGCCGCACAGATACGCAGTATTTT. Translation: CASSMSRTDTQYF.

This clonotype showed up just a few times. V gene TRBV12-3 or TRBV12-4 combines with J gene TRBJ2-7; 7 bases are a match to TRBD1. With 1 base clipped from V and 3 bases from J, the junction kept 12 bases outside the gene matches. There are 17 residues in the CDR3. The CDR3: CASSLGRYGDSIYEQYF. The CDR3 DNA sequence: TGTGCCAGCAGTTTAGGTCGGTACGGGGACAGTATCTACGAGCAGTACTTC.

On this clonotype itself: A much larger clone differs from this one at a single base, so this may be a read error. CDR3 DNA: TGTGCCAGCACTGAAAGGCAGCCAAACACCGGGGAGCTGTTTTTT. This codes for CASTERQPNTGELFF. The chain couples TRBV6-1 to TRBJ2-2, with D unclear. Germline CDR1 and CDR2: MNHNS and SASEGT. This CDR3 is 15 amino acids long.

This chain links TRBV6-5 with TRBJ2-5, with D possibly TRBD1 on 6 matching bases. CDR1 and CDR2 (germline): MNHEY, SVGAGI. V dropped 3 bases and J dropped 8 bases, with 13 bases sitting between them. This CDR3 has 13 residues. The CDR3 DNA is TGTGCCAGCAGTTATCAGGGGAGAGATACCCAGTACTTC. The encoded protein is CASSYQGRDTQYF.

V is TRBV6-5 and J is TRBJ1-2; 7 bases are shared with TRBD1. Per germline, CDR1 MNHEY and CDR2 SVGAGI. V trimming: 6 bases; J trimming: 5 bases; junction bases outside the gene matches: 12. This CDR3 is 15 amino acids long. CDR3 DNA: TGTGCCAGCAGCCTTAACATGTACAGGGGATATGGCTACACCTTC. It is translated as CASSLNMYRGYGYTF.

At least ten counts were recorded for this clonotype. The rearrangement links TRBV6-5 to TRBJ2-5, with D maybe TRBD2 (5 bases). V was trimmed by 3 bases and J by 4 bases, leaving 12 bases between them. The germline gives CDR1 MNHEY, CDR2 SVGAGI. The CDR3 consists of 14 residues. CDR3 protein: CASSYKASRETQYF. As DNA, the CDR3 is TGTGCCAGCAGTTATAAGGCTAGCAGAGAGACCCAGTACTTC.

Comments on this clonotype: A much larger clone lies a single base off, so this may be a read error. The CDR3 here is CASCKQGGRVTGELSF. DNA for the CDR3: TGTGCCAGCTGCAAGCAGGGCGGCAGAGTAACCGGGGAGCTGTCTTTT. The gene calls are TRBV11-2 and TRBJ2-2; D assignment may be TRBD1 or TRBD2 (5 bases each). The CDR3 is 16 residues long. Germline values: CDR1 SGHAT, CDR2 FQNNGV.

This clonotype appeared many times. The chain links TRBV4-3 to TRBJ1-4; tentative D call: TRBD1 (6 bases). The V gene lost 0 bases and the J gene lost 3 bases, with 11 bases spanning the gap. Germline V gene sequence: CDR1 LGHNA, CDR2 YSLEER. The CDR3 sequence is 16 residues long. CDR3 in amino acids: CASSQDLQGSNEKLFF. CDR3 DNA: TGCGCCAGCAGCCAAGATCTCCAGGGGTCTAATGAAAAACTGTTTTTT.

In the case of this clonotype: This may arise from a read error, as a much more abundant clone is one base away. The CDR3 does not end in the conserved phenylalanine or tryptophan, so this is likely a read error. The chain uses TRBV6-6 and TRBJ2-7, with D possibly TRBD2 on 5 matching bases. With 2 bases removed from V and 1 base from J, the gap between germline ends came to 9 bases. The CDR3 is 14 amino acids. Germline-derived CDR1 and CDR2 are MNHNY and SVGAGI (reference sequence). CDR3 sequence: CASSYLGESYEQYS. DNA for the CDR3: TGTGCCAGCAGTTACCTTGGGGAGTCCTACGAGCAGTACTCC.

Remarks on this clonotype: This CDR3 is missing its conserved last phenylalanine or tryptophan, likely due to a read error. This chain connects TRBV29-1 to TRBJ1-1; the D gene is possibly TRBD1 (5 bases). The CDR3 runs to 13 residues. Germline V gene data show CDR1 as SQVTM and CDR2 as ANQGSEA. For the CDR3, the DNA is TGCGGCGTTGAAACCGGGGCTAACACTGAAGCTTTCATT. This sequence encodes CGVETGANTEAFI.

This clonotype turned up a few times. An end of the junction does not agree with germline; a read error may underlie this. The chain recombines TRBV5-4 with TRBJ2-3; 7 nucleotides match TRBD2. The CDR3 runs to 16 residues. Germline CDR1 is SGHNT and CDR2 is YYREEE (reference sequence). CDR3 coding DNA: TGTGTCAGCAGCTTGGCCCGGGAGGCGAGCACAGATACGCAGTATTTT. Its translation is CVSSLAREASTDTQYF.

About this clonotype itself: An end of the junction differs from the germline gene, which may be a read error. The chain combines TRBV25-1 with TRBJ2-1; TRBD2 matches 10 bases. The CDR3 has 18 amino acids. Germline V gives CDR1 MGHDK, CDR2 SYGVNS. In DNA form, the CDR3 reads TGTGCCTGCAGTGGAAGTAAAGGGGTGTCTAGCGGGAGTTGGGAGCAGTTCTTC. Translated: CACSGSKGVSSGSWEQFF.

V and J are TRBV7-8 and TRBJ1-3, with D hard to call. Germline V CDR1 and CDR2: SGHVS, FQNEAQ. The germline V and J ends were trimmed by 5 bases and 1 base, with 12 bases remaining between them. The CDR3 has 15 residues. CDR3 nucleotide sequence: TGTGCCAGCAGCCCCTCGCTTCGGTCTGGAAACACCATATATTTT. This codes for CASSPSLRSGNTIYF. The full variable domain, rest sourced from reference TRBV7-8 and TRBJ1-3, is GAGVSQSPRYKVAKRGQDVALRCDPISGHVSLFWYQQALGQGPEFLTYFQNEAQLDKSGLPSDRFFAERPEGSVSTLKIQRTQQEDSAVYLCASSPSLRSGNTIYFGEGSWLTVV.

This clonotype turned up a few times. The rearrangement links TRBV5-5 to TRBJ2-2, with TRBD1 matching over 12 bases. The CDR3 has 14 residues. Germline V gives CDR1 SGHKS, CDR2 YYEKEE (reference sequence). J was trimmed by 7 bases and V by 3 bases; bases with no gene match: 1. This CDR3 is CASSWDRGHGELFF. The CDR3 region has the DNA TGTGCCAGCAGCTGGGACAGGGGGCACGGGGAGCTGTTTTTT.

This chain connects TRBV28 to TRBJ2-6; D is uncertain. Trimming cost V 3 bases and J 0 bases, with 6 bases left between them. Germline lookup yields CDR1 MDHEN and CDR2 SYDVKM. The CDR3 is 15 amino acids. The CDR3, as DNA: TGTGCCAGCAGTTTGCGTCGCTCTGGGGCCAACGTCCTGACTTTC. Translation gives CASSLRRSGANVLTF.

Of note for this clonotype: Germline and junction disagree at one end, which may indicate a read error. The CDR3 DNA is TGTGCAAGCACCCTTGCCTACGGGCAGTACTTC. This encodes CASTLAYGQYF. J is TRBJ2-7 and V is TRBV6-1, with D hard to call. Germline-derived CDR1 and CDR2 are MNHNS and SASEGT. The CDR3 is made up of 11 amino acids.

This clonotype was seen more than once but under ten times. The gene calls are TRBV28 and TRBJ1-4; D unclear. This CDR3 comprises 18 residues. Germline assignment: CDR1 MDHEN and CDR2 SYDVKM. Trimming shortened V by 7 bases and J by 0 bases, and 21 bases separated the two germline ends. This chain's CDR3 is CASTPGPLTWATNEKLFF. For the CDR3, the DNA is TGTGCCAGCACCCCCGGGCCACTAACTTGGGCAACTAATGAAAAACTGTTTTTT.

V is TRBV19 and J is TRBJ2-7; no reliable D call. Germline CDR1 reads LNHDA; CDR2 reads SQIVND (reference sequence). Trimming removed 3 bases from V and 0 bases from J, with 12 bases in between. This CDR3 region has 15 residues. The CDR3 here is CASSISAFSSYEQYF. CDR3 coding DNA: TGTGCCAGTAGTATTTCGGCGTTTAGCTCCTACGAGCAGTACTTC.

In regard to this clonotype: At one end, the junction sequence differs from germline, possibly due to a read error. The chain combines TRBV11-2 with TRBJ2-1; 8 bases line up with TRBD2. This CDR3 comprises 15 residues. Germline CDR1 and CDR2: SGHAT and FQNNGV. The CDR3 loop reads CTSGTRTSSYNEQFF. CDR3 sequence (DNA): TGTACCAGCGGAACCAGGACTAGCAGCTACAATGAGCAGTTCTTC.

As to this clonotype: Germline is not matched at one junction end, which may reflect a read error. V and J are TRBV11-2 and TRBJ2-1; D is perhaps TRBD1 (5 bases). This CDR3 spans 15 amino acids. Germline CDR1 reads SGHAT; CDR2 reads FQNNGV. The CDR3 sequence is CASNLTGAAYNEQFF. The CDR3, as DNA: TGTGCCAGCAACTTAACAGGTGCGGCCTACAATGAGCAGTTCTTC.

This clonotype has a single count. This chain connects TRBV5-1 to TRBJ1-6; no firm D call. Germline CDR1 and CDR2: SGHRS and YFSETQ. The CDR3 runs 14 residues. V was shortened by 7 bases and J by 6 bases, with 14 bases between the two germline ends. CDR3 loop: CASGLGLSNSPLHF. CDR3 bases: TGCGCCAGCGGCCTGGGCCTATCTAATTCACCCCTCCACTTT.